The subject of this entry is one T cell receptor (beta chain). These data are taken from a study of blood T cell repertoires in COVID-19. Whole-study context: Sources were T cells, B-cell-depleted T cells, or PBMCs; the material itself was cDNA or gDNA.

Repertoires were generated with immunoSEQ multiplex PCR, while TCRdb's copy carries only in-frame clones and drops some. Of about 70,000 clones in the sample, 60% to 80% are singletons; the top ten hold 8.5% to 10%. V dropped 10 bases and J dropped 4; count of bases not matched to a gene: 9. The length of the CDR3 is 13 residues. In germline, CDR1 is ENHRY, CDR2 SYGVKD. Sequencing was done on a sample of peripheral blood. The chain has TRBV10-3 and TRBJ1-2; 7 bases fit TRBD1. This clonotype was sampled from a human donor in a cohort sampled during active COVID-19. CDR3 residues: CATQQGSGYGYTF. The CDR3 DNA reads TGTGCCACCCAACAGGGGTCGGGCTATGGCTACACCTTC.